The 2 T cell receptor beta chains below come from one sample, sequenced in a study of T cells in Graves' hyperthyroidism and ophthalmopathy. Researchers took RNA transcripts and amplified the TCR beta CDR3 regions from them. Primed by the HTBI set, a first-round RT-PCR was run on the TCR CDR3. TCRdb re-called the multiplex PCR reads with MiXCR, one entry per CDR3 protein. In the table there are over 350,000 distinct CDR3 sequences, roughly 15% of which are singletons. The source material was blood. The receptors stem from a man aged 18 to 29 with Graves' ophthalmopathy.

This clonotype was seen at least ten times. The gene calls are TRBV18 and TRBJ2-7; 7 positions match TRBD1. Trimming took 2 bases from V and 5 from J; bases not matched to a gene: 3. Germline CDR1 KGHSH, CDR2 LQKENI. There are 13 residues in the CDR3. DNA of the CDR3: TGTGCCAGCTCACCAGACAGGGTCCACGAGCAGTACTTC. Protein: CASSPDRVHEQYF.

CDR3 sequence reads: CASSLLGARGEAFF. The CDR3 DNA is TGTGCCAGCAGTTTATTGGGGGCCCGAGGTGAAGCTTTCTTT. V gene TRBV27 combines with J gene TRBJ1-1, with D possibly being TRBD1 (6 bases). Trimming shortened V by 1 base and J by 7 bases, and 13 bases separated the two germline ends. The CDR3 extends over 14 amino acids. Germline loops: CDR1 MNHEY, CDR2 SMNVEV (reference sequence).